Listed here are 13 T cell receptor beta chains from one sample, sequenced in a study of siplizumab effects on memory and regulatory T cells. The repertoire was sequenced with immunoSEQ multiplex PCR; TCRdb's copy has only in-frame clones and lacks some. The sample includes around 100,000 clones, around 90% of them seen just once. Sequenced: non-Treg CD4+ T cells sorted from blood. The receptors were gathered from a human donor in good health.

V is TRBV28 and J is TRBJ1-3; 7 positions match TRBD1. CDR3 length: 14 residues. Germline assignment: CDR1 MDHEN and CDR2 SYDVKM. The V gene end was trimmed by 8 bases and the J gene end by 6 bases; junction bases not matched to a gene: 10. CDR3 DNA sequence: TGTGCCAGCCTAACGGGACAGTACGCAAACACCATATATTTT. It translates to CASLTGQYANTIYF.

The J gene is TRBJ2-5, the V gene TRBV28; D uncertain. Germline CDR1 is MDHEN and CDR2 is SYDVKM. Trimming took 4 bases from V and 3 from J, leaving 18 bases between them. The CDR3 consists of 16 residues. This CDR3 reads CASSSHVGLLKETQYF. Written as DNA, the CDR3 is TGTGCCAGCAGTTCCCATGTAGGGCTCCTCAAAGAGACCCAGTACTTC.

This chain's CDR3 is CASSELELNTEAFF. In DNA, the CDR3 is TGTGCCAGCAGTGAACTGGAGTTGAACACTGAAGCTTTCTTT. The chain couples TRBV6-1 to TRBJ1-1; D gene unclear. Trimming took 2 bases from V and 0 from J, leaving 7 bases between them. The CDR3 runs 14 residues. Germline CDR1 reads MNHNS; CDR2 reads SASEGT.

The CDR3 DNA reads as TGTGCCAGCAGTGAATTAGGGGGCCTCTCCTACAATGAGCAGTTCTTC. Translated, it gives CASSELGGLSYNEQFF. This chain joins TRBV6-1 and TRBJ2-1; 7 nucleotides align to TRBD1. Germline V gene data show CDR1 as MNHNS and CDR2 as SASEGT. The CDR3 is 16 residues long. Germline trimming cut 2 bases from V and 0 bases from J; bases unmatched to any gene: 4.

This clone was observed a single time. The rearrangement joins TRBV15 to TRBJ2-2, with a possible D match to TRBD1 (6 bases). The ends were cut back, 4 bases at V and 7 bases at J, with 13 bases in the middle. The CDR3 extends over 14 amino acids. Germline V gene sequence: CDR1 LNHNV, CDR2 YYDKDF (reference sequence). This CDR3 is CATSITGSGGELFF. The CDR3 DNA follows: TGTGCCACCAGCATTACAGGGTCGGGCGGGGAGCTGTTTTTT.

The chain couples TRBV6-5 to TRBJ2-5, with D possibly matching TRBD1 (6 bases). The CDR3 consists of 13 residues. Trimming removed 8 bases at V and 2 bases at J, with 12 bases between. Germline-derived CDR1 and CDR2 are MNHEY and SVGAGI. The CDR3 nucleotides read TGTGCCAGCCACCGGACAGTTCAAGAGACCCAGTACTTC. It specifies CASHRTVQETQYF.

The chain is built from TRBV5-1 and TRBJ2-2, with D perhaps matching TRBD1 or TRBD2 (5 bases each). Germline V lookup: CDR1 SGHRS, CDR2 YFSETQ. V gave up 5 bases and J gave up 0 bases, with 11 bases separating them. This CDR3 has 15 residues. CDR3 residues: CASRAGTANTGELFF. In nucleotides, the CDR3 is TGCGCCAGCAGAGCCGGGACGGCGAACACCGGGGAGCTGTTTTTT.

V is TRBV25-1 and J is TRBJ1-6; D might be TRBD1 (5 bases). Germline loops: CDR1 MGHDK, CDR2 SYGVNS. The CDR3 totals 16 residues. V lost 0 bases and J lost 1, with 7 bases in between. CDR3 in amino acids: CASSEYQGSYNSPLHF. The DNA for the CDR3 is TGTGCCAGCAGTGAATATCAGGGATCCTATAATTCACCCCTCCACTTT.

The rearrangement links TRBV7-2 to TRBJ1-5; 10 nucleotides line up with TRBD1. Germline V gene sequence: CDR1 SGHTA, CDR2 FQGNSA. Trimming cost V 5 bases and J 7 bases; bases outside gene matches: 5. This CDR3 has 14 residues. In DNA, the CDR3 is TGTGCCAGCAGCGACCGGGACAGGGGACAGCCCCAGCATTTT. Translating it yields CASSDRDRGQPQHF.

This chain connects TRBV5-6 to TRBJ1-1; the match to TRBD1 covers 7 bases. The CDR3 extends over 14 amino acids. V dropped 4 bases and J dropped 8; count of bases not matched to a gene: 11. The germline gives CDR1 SGHDT, CDR2 YYEEEE. DNA of the CDR3: TGTGCCAGCAGCCAGACAGGGCGCGGGGGAGAAGCTTTCTTT. Its translation: CASSQTGRGGEAFF.

The chain joins TRBV2 to TRBJ1-4, with a possible D match to TRBD1 (5 bases). This CDR3 region has 15 residues. The germline gives CDR1 SNHLY, CDR2 FYNNEI. V was clipped by 4 bases and J by 3 bases, with 12 bases between them. The CDR3 loop reads CASSVTGVPNEKLFF. CDR3 coding DNA: TGTGCCAGCAGTGTAACAGGCGTACCTAATGAAAAACTGTTTTTT.

The rearrangement links TRBV7-6 to TRBJ2-2; TRBD2 aligns across 11 bases. The CDR3 consists of 16 residues. Germline lookup yields CDR1 SGHVS and CDR2 FNYEAQ. J was trimmed by 3 bases and V by 1 base; bases with no gene match: 1. The CDR3 sequence is CASSLETSGDTGELFF. In nucleotides, the CDR3 is TGTGCCAGCAGCTTAGAGACTAGCGGGGACACCGGGGAGCTGTTTTTT.

The gene calls are TRBV4-3 and TRBJ2-1; the D is unclear. The germline CDR1 and CDR2 sequences are LGHNA and YSLEER. Trimming cost V 2 bases and J 7 bases, with 9 bases left between them. This CDR3 contains 13 residues. The CDR3 region is CASSQILGNEQFF. In DNA, the CDR3 is TGCGCCAGCAGCCAAATTCTCGGGAATGAGCAGTTCTTC.